The source of this T cell receptor (beta chain) is a study of CD8 T cells in ankylosing spondylitis (dated by TCRdb to the late 2010s). Regarding the research as a whole: T cell receptor beta repertoires were profiled in healthy donors and ankylosing spondylitis patients so that disease-linked TCR variants could be found. Peripheral blood was sampled, and synovial fluid was also collected from ankylosing spondylitis patients. The full study cohort was made up of about 24 ankylosing spondylitis patients and 108 healthy donors. What the study reported, not specific to this receptor: A CD8+ phenotype was shown by the disease-linked clones, which were found at relatively low frequencies in peripheral blood. Blood from ankylosing spondylitis patients appeared to be characterized by a TCR beta motif composed of under 10 highly homologous amino acid variants. The disease-linked clones were reported to be significantly enriched in matched synovial fluid samples from ankylosing spondylitis patients. Some of the motif variants had been reported before in the synovial fluid and blood of reactive arthritis patients, a finding that suggests common disease-initiation mechanisms.

Sequencer: Illumina HiSeq 2500. TCR beta libraries were prepared by quantitative 5'-RACE with molecular barcodes. As for how the authors treated the data: Disease-linked TCR variants were identified with a new computational method built on a probabilistic model of VDJ rearrangement. TCRdb reworked the public reads: Q25 trimming with fastp, MiXCR clone assembly, productive beta chains retained. One record per CDR3 amino acid sequence lists the most common genes and DNA. The V and J calls and clone size are TCRdb's, not the authors'. The sample has roughly 150,000 distinct CDR3 sequences on record, roughly 10% of them singletons. The ten top clones hold over 12% of the sample. From cysteine to phenylalanine, the CDR3 is 12 amino acids long. Just CDR3 DNA is preserved here, 36 bases in frame from base 1. The trim is 5 bases for V and 6 bases for J, with a gap of 10 bases between the germline ends. Many counts were recorded for this clonotype. Its recognized antigen is unknown. It has no much larger one-base neighbor in the sample; base qualities were not kept.

This clonotype was obtained from a female donor with ankylosing spondylitis or in good health (not recorded which). Recombination connected TRBV12-3 or TRBV12-4 to TRBJ1-1; a weak D assignment points to TRBD1 (5 bases agree). The sample was blood, either unsorted or a sorted T cell fraction (not recorded which). The DNA is TGTGCCAGCAGTCCGACGGGGGCTGAAGCTTTCTTT. It codes for CASSPTGAEAFF.